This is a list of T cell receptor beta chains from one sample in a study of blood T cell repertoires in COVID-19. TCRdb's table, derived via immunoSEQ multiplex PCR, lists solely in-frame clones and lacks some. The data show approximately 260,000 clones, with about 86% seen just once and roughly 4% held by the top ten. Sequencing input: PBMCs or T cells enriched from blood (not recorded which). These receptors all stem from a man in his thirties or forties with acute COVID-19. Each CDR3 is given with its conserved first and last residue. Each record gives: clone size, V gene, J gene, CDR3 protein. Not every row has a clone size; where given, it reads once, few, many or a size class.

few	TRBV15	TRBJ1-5	CATSRAQSGQPQHF
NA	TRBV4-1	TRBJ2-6	CASSQDRSGTGAGGANVLTF
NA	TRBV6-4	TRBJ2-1	CASSQSSGSTHHNEQFF
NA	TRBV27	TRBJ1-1	CASRRQNMNTEAFF
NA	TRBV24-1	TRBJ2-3	CATSDMAKGTGVSDTQYF
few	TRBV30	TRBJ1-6	CAWKGQSSYNSPLHF
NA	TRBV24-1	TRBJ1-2	CATSDREPPHYTF
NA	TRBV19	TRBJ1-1	CASSRGQLNTEAFF
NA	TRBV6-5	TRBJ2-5	CASSSPRGTQETQYF
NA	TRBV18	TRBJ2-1	CASSFSGTSGANEQFF
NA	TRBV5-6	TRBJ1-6	CASSLEGIYNSPLHF
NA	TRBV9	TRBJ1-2	CASVGGGYGYTF
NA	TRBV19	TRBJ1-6	CASSIATGNSPLHF
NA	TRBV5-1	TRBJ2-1	CASRVGLETYNEQFF
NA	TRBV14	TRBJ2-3	CASGGNRNTDTQYF
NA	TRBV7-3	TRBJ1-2	CASSPRGQLAYGYTF
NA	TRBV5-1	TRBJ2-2	CASRPRGAGTGELFF
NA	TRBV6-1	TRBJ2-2	CASSDRGTGELFF
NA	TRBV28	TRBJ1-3	CASSSRGNTIYF
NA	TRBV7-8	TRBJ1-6	CASSLKGQISPLHF
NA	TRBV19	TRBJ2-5	CASTSGQGQETQYF
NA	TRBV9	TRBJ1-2	CASSAGQTGIYGYTF
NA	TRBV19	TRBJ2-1	CASNPGQGARYEQFF
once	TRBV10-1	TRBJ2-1	CASSDPIEGQFF
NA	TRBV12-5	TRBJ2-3	CASGLVNRGTDTQYF
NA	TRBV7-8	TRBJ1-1	CASSLRGGQMNTEAFF
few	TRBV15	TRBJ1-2	CATSRGGDGGYGYTF
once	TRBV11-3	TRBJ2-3	CASSSLMGSGSTDTQYF
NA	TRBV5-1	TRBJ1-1	CASSLVQTEAFF
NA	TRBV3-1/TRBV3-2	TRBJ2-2	CASSQQLPGVVNTGELFF
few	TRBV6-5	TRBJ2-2	CASRDLAGESGELFF
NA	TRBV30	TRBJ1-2	CAWETDHGGYTF
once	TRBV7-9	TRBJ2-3	CASSSLAEKGDTQYF
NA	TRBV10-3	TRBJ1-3	CAISRDRGNTIYF
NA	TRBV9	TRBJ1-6	CASSGNRGVSPLHF
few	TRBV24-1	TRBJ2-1	CATSDLRTSLSEQFF
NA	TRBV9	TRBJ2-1	CASSVEGDYNEQFF
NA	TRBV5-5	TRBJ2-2	CASSFSPRLNTGELFF
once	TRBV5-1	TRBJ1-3	CASSLAAGGSINTIYF
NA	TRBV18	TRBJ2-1	CASSRVLAEYNEQFF
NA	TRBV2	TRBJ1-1	CASSELRGRNTEAFF
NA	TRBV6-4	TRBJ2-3	CASSARDRSTDTQYF